Below, 15 T cell receptor beta chains from the same sample are listed, as sequenced in a study of T cell repertoires in cytomegalovirus infection. For these TCRs, the target antigens are not known. TCRdb called the reads again in MiXCR, with one record for every CDR3 protein. The sample has some 100,000 distinct CDR3 sequences; about 30% are singletons. The sequencing here drew on CD8+ T cells from cultured PBMCs, taken from culture after CMV antigen stimulation. These receptor sequences come from a human donor in good health (CMV status not recorded). Some clones in this sample may be carry-over from other donors' samples.

V and J are TRBV7-8 and TRBJ2-3; D gene unclear. CDR3 length: 14 amino acids. Germline V lookup: CDR1 SGHVS, CDR2 FQNEAQ. Between the trimmed V and J ends, which lost 5 bases and 1 base, there was a span of 10 bases. The CDR3 is CASSILGRTDTQYF. The CDR3 DNA is TGTGCCAGCAGCATCCTAGGGCGCACAGATACGCAGTATTTT.

The chain combines TRBV4-3 with TRBJ2-7; TRBD1 aligns across 8 bases. Looked up from germline, CDR1 is LGHNA and CDR2 is YSLEER. The V segment lost 2 bases and the J segment 2 bases; nucleotides outside the gene matches: 8. CDR3 length: 16 amino acids. CDR3 DNA: TGCGCCAGCAGCCAACTTGACGGGACAGGTACCTACGAGCAGTACTTC. It translates to CASSQLDGTGTYEQYF.

In its sample, this clonotype was seen a few times. The rearrangement uses TRBV5-4 and TRBJ1-1; D uncertain. CDR1 and CDR2 from the germline V gene are SGHNT and YYREEE (reference sequence). The V and J ends lost 4 bases and 8 bases respectively, with 9 bases between them. The CDR3 has 11 residues. The DNA of the CDR3 is TGTGCCAGCAGCGTCGCAGACGAAGCTTTCTTT. Encoded protein: CASSVADEAFF.

This clonotype was seen a handful of times. This chain connects TRBV28 to TRBJ1-1; 8 nucleotides line up with TRBD1. CDR1 MDHEN and CDR2 SYDVKM come from the germline V gene. The V and J ends lost 5 bases and 1 base, in that order; junction bases with no gene match: 9. The CDR3 totals 16 residues. CDR3 sequence reads: CASSHPWDRRNTEAFF. The CDR3 DNA sequence: TGTGCCAGCAGTCACCCCTGGGACAGGAGGAACACTGAAGCTTTCTTT.

This chain joins TRBV7-3 and TRBJ2-2, with 7 bases identical to TRBD1. V lost 6 bases to trimming and J lost 1 base; unmatched junction nucleotides: 5. The CDR3 has 15 amino acids. Germline V gene data show CDR1 as SGHTA and CDR2 as FQGTGA. The CDR3 region has the DNA TGTGCCAGCAGGGGACGGACAGGGAACACCGGGGAGCTGTTTTTT. This translates into CASRGRTGNTGELFF.

This clonotype was detected only a few times. V is TRBV24-1 and J is TRBJ2-7; D remains ambiguous. Germline V gene data show CDR1 as KGHDR and CDR2 as SFDVKD. The CDR3 loop spans 10 amino acids. The CDR3 protein is CVPRTYEQYF. In DNA form, the CDR3 reads TGTGTCCCTCGTACCTACGAGCAGTACTTC.

The rearrangement links TRBV5-1 to TRBJ2-7; the D is unclear. The CDR3 is made up of 12 amino acids. Trimming took off 3 bases at V and 6 bases at J, with 10 bases between the two ends. Germline CDR1 reads SGHRS; CDR2 reads YFSETQ. The CDR3 here is CASSSGSREQYF. CDR3 DNA: TGCGCCAGCAGCTCAGGATCGCGCGAGCAGTACTTC.

The chain combines TRBV3-1 with TRBJ1-5; 7 bases fit TRBD1. Germline values: CDR1 LGHDT, CDR2 YNNKEL (reference sequence). Unmatched junction bases numbered 13, after V lost 5 bases and J lost 6 bases. The CDR3 is 16 amino acids. The CDR3 DNA reads TGTGCCAGCAGCGCAAGCCTTGGGCAGGGGGGTCAGCCCCAGCATTTT. Translation gives CASSASLGQGGQPQHF. Full variable domain (rest looked up from reference TRBV3-1 and TRBJ1-5): DTAVSQTPKYLVTQMGNDKSIKCEQNLGHDTMYWYKQDSKKFLKIMFSYNNKELIINETVPNRFSPKSPDKAHLNLHINSLELGDSAVYFCASSASLGQGGQPQHFGDGTRLSIL.

V and J are TRBV12-3 or TRBV12-4 and TRBJ1-1; D is possibly TRBD1 (5 bases). This CDR3 has 12 residues. Trimming removed 9 bases from V and 4 bases from J, with 12 bases in between. DNA of the CDR3: TGTGCCAGTTTAGCGGGGGGCACTGAAGCTTTCTTT. Translating it yields CASLAGGTEAFF.

The chain's CDR3 is CASSYSSSGGAGGYTF. CDR3 nucleotides: TGTGCCAGCAGTTACTCGTCCTCGGGAGGGGCGGGCGGCTACACCTTC. The chain recombines TRBV6-5 with TRBJ1-2; possible D gene TRBD1, 5 bases. The CDR3 length is 16 residues. With 0 bases removed from V and 8 bases from J, the gap between germline ends came to 19 bases. CDR1 and CDR2 from the germline V gene are MNHEY and SVGAGI.

This clonotype showed up just a few times. The chain has TRBV7-9 and TRBJ2-1; 8 bases are a match to TRBD1. This CDR3 region has 16 residues. Germline-derived CDR1 and CDR2 are SEHNR and FQNEAQ (reference sequence). Germline trimming cut 5 bases from V and 0 bases from J; bases unmatched to any gene: 6. The CDR3 DNA sequence: TGTGCCAGCAGCCATCGGACAGGGAGCTCCTACAATGAGCAGTTCTTC. Residues: CASSHRTGSSYNEQFF. Together with reference TRBV7-9 and TRBJ2-1, the CDR3 gives the full variable domain: DTGVSQNPRHKITKRGQNVTFRCDPISEHNRLYWYRQTLGQGPEFLTYFQNEAQLEKSRLLSDRFSAERPKGSFSTLEIQRTEQGDSAMYLCASSHRTGSSYNEQFFGPGTRLTVL.

The gene calls are TRBV4-1 and TRBJ2-5; TRBD2 aligns across 13 bases. CDR3 length: 17 residues. V shed 1 base and J 5 bases; nucleotides not matched to a gene: 7. The germline CDR1 and CDR2 sequences are MGHRA and YSYEKL. This chain's CDR3 is CASSQGTSGGVRETQYF. The CDR3 DNA sequence: TGCGCCAGCAGCCAAGGAACTAGCGGGGGGGTTAGGGAGACCCAGTACTTC.

This clonotype has more than one count but fewer than ten. This chain connects TRBV15 to TRBJ2-7, with 7 positions matching TRBD1. V gave up 3 bases and J gave up 2 bases; unmatched junction bases: 4. The CDR3 has 14 amino acids. CDR1 and CDR2 (germline): LNHNV, YYDKDF (reference sequence). CDR3 protein: CATSRGDSPYEQYF. CDR3 bases: TGTGCCACCAGCAGGGGGGACAGCCCCTACGAGCAGTACTTC.

This chain uses TRBV29-1 with TRBJ1-1, with no clear D. V lost 7 bases and J 1 base, leaving 10 bases between the germline ends. The length of the CDR3 is 12 residues. Germline V lookup: CDR1 SQVTM, CDR2 ANQGSEA. The CDR3 here is CSANRQNTEAFF. The CDR3 bases are TGCAGCGCCAATCGACAGAACACTGAAGCTTTCTTT.

On this clonotype: Germline and junction disagree at one end, which may indicate a read error. The chain combines TRBV7-4 with TRBJ1-1, with D possibly matching TRBD1 (5 bases). Germline assignment: CDR1 SGHVT and CDR2 SQSDAQ. This CDR3 contains 14 residues. The CDR3 spells CSSSLPTANTEAFF. The CDR3 DNA sequence: TGTTCCAGCAGCTTACCGACAGCGAACACTGAAGCTTTCTTT.